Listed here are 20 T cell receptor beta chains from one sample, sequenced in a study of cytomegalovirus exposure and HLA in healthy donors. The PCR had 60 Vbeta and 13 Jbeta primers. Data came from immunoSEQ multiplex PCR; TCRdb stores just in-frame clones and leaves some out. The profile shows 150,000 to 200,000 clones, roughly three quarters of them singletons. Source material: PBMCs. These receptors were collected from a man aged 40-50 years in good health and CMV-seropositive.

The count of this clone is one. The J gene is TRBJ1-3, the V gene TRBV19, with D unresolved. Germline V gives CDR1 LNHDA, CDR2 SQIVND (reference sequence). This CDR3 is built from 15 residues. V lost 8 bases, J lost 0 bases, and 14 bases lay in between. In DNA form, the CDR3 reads TGTGCCAGTTCCATGGGCATAACCTCTGGAAACACCATATATTTT. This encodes CASSMGITSGNTIYF.

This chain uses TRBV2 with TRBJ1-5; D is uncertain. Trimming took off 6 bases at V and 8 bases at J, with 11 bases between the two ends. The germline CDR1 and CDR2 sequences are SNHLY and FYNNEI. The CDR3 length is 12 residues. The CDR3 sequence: CASSDDREPQHF. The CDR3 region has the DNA TGTGCCAGCAGCGACGACCGGGAGCCCCAGCATTTT.

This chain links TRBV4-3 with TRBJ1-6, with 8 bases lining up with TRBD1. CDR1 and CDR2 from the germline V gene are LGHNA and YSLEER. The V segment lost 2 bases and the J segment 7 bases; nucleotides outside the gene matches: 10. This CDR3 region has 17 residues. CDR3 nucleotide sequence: TGCGCCAGCAGCCAAAGCTACCGGGACAGGCTCAATTCACCCCTCCACTTT. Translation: CASSQSYRDRLNSPLHF.

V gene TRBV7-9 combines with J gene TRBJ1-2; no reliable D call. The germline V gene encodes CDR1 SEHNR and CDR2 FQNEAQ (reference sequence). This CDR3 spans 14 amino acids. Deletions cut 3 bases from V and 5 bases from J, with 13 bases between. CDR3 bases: TGTGCCAGCAGCTTGGGCAGAACCTCGTATGGCTACACCTTC. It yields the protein CASSLGRTSYGYTF. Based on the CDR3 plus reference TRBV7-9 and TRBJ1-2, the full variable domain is DTGVSQNPRHKITKRGQNVTFRCDPISEHNRLYWYRQTLGQGPEFLTYFQNEAQLEKSRLLSDRFSAERPKGSFSTLEIQRTEQGDSAMYLCASSLGRTSYGYTFGSGTRLTVV.

The CDR3 DNA sequence: TGTGCCAGTAGTAGCGGGTGGGGACTTACAAACTATGGAGGCTACACCTTC. It codes for CASSSGWGLTNYGGYTF. The V gene is TRBV19, the J gene TRBJ1-2; weak D call: TRBD1 (5 bases). Trimming pared 4 bases from V and 8 bases from J, leaving 26 bases between. The CDR3 consists of 17 residues. Looked up from germline, CDR1 is LNHDA and CDR2 is SQIVND (reference sequence). Looking up the rest from reference TRBV19 and TRBJ1-2 gives the full variable domain: DGGITQSPKYLFRKEGQNVTLSCEQNLNHDAMYWYRQDPGQGLRLIYYSQIVNDFQKGDIAEGYSVSREKKESFPLTVTSAQKNPTAFYLCASSSGWGLTNYGGYTFGSGTRLTVV.

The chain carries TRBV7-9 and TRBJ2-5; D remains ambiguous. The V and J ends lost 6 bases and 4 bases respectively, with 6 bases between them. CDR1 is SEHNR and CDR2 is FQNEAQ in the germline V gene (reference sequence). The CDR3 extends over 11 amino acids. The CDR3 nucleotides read TGTGCCAGCAGTCCAGGAGAGACCCAGTACTTC. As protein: CASSPGETQYF.

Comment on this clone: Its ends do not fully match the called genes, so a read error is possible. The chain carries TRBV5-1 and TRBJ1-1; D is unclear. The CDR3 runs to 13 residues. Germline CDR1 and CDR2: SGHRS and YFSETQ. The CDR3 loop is CASNREVNTEAFF. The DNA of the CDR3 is TGCGCCAGCAACCGAGAGGTGAATACTGAAGCTTTCTTT.

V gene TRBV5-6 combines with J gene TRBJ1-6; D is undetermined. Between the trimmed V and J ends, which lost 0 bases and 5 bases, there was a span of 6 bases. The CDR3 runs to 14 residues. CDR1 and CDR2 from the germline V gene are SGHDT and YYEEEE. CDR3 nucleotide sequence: TGTGCCAGCAGCTTGGAGCGCAATAATTCACCCCTCCACTTT. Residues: CASSLERNNSPLHF.

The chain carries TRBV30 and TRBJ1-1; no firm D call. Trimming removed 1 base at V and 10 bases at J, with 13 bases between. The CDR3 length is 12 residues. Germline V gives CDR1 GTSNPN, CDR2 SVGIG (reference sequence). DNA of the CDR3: TGTGCCTGGAGTGCTGCCCTATTCTCAGCTTTCTTT. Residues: CAWSAALFSAFF.

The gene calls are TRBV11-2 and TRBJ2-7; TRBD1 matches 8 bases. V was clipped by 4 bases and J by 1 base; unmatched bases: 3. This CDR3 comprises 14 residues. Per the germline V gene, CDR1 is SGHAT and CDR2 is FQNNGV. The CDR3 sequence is CASSWDRTSYEQYF. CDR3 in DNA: TGTGCCAGCAGCTGGGACAGGACATCCTACGAGCAGTACTTC.

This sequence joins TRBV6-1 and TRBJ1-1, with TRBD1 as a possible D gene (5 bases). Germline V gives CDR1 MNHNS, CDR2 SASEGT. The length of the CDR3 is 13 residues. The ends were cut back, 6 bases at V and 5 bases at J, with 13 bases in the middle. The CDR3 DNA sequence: TGTGCCAGCAGGAGGACGGGGGATACTGAAGCTTTCTTT. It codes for CASRRTGDTEAFF.

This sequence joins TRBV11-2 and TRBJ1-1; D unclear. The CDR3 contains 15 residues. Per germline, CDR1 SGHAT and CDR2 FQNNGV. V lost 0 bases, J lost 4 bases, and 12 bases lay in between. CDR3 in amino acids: CASSLDMRGGTEAFF. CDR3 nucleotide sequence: TGTGCCAGCAGCTTAGATATGCGGGGAGGCACTGAAGCTTTCTTT.

CDR3 protein: CASSPPPGGEKLFF. The CDR3 region has the DNA TGTGCCAGCTCACCACCGCCAGGGGGCGAAAAACTGTTTTTT. This rearrangement joins TRBV18 to TRBJ1-4, with 8 bases that match TRBD1. V was clipped by 0 bases and J by 8 bases; unmatched bases: 2. The CDR3 contains 14 residues. The germline V gene has CDR1 KGHSH and CDR2 LQKENI.

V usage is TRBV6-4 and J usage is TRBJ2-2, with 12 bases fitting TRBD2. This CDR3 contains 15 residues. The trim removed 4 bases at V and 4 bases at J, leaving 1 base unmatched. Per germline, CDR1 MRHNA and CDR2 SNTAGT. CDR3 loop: CASSALAGGTGELFF. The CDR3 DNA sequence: TGTGCCAGCAGTGCACTAGCGGGGGGCACCGGGGAGCTGTTTTTT.

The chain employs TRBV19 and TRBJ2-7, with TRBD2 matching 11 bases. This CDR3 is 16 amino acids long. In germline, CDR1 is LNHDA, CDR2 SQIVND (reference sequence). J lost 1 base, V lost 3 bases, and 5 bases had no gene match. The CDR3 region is CASSMPGLAASYEQYF. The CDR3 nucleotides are TGTGCCAGTAGTATGCCGGGACTAGCGGCGTCCTACGAGCAGTACTTC.

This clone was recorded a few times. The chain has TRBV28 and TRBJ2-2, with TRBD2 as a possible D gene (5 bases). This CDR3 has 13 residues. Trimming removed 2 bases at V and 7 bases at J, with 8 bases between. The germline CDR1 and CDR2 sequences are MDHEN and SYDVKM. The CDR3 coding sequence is TGTGCCAGCAGTTTAGAGAGGGTCGGGGAGCTGTTTTTT. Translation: CASSLERVGELFF.

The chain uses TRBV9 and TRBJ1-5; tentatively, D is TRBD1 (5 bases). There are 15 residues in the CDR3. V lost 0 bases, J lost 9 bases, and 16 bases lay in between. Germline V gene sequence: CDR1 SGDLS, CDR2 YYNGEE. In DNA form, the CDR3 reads TGTGCCAGCAGCGTAGGGGGGACGGGGGGTTCGCCCCAGCATTTT. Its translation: CASSVGGTGGSPQHF. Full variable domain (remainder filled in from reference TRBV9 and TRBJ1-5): DSGVTQTPKHLITATGQRVTLRCSPRSGDLSVYWYQQSLDQGLQFLIQYYNGEERAKGNILERFSAQQFPDLHSELNLSSLELGDSALYFCASSVGGTGGSPQHFGDGTRLSIL.

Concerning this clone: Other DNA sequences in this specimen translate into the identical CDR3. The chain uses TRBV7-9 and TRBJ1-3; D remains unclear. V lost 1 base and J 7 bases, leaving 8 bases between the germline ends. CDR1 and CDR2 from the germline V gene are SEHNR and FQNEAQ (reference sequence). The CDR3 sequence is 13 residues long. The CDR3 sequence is CASSLGSGNTIYF. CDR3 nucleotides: TGTGCCAGCAGCTTAGGGTCCGGGAACACCATATATTTT.

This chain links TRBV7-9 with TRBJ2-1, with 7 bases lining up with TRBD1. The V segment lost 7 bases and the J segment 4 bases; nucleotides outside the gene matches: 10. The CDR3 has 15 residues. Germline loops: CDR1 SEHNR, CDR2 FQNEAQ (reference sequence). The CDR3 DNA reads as TGTGCCAGCAACCCCACCGGGACAGAATACAATGAGCAGTTCTTC. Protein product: CASNPTGTEYNEQFF.

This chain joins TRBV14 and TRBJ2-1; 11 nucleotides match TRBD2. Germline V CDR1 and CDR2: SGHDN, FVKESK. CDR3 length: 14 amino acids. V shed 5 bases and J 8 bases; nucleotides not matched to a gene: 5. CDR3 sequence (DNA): TGTGCCAGCAGCGATAGCGGGGGGGCCGATGAGCAGTTCTTC. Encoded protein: CASSDSGGADEQFF.